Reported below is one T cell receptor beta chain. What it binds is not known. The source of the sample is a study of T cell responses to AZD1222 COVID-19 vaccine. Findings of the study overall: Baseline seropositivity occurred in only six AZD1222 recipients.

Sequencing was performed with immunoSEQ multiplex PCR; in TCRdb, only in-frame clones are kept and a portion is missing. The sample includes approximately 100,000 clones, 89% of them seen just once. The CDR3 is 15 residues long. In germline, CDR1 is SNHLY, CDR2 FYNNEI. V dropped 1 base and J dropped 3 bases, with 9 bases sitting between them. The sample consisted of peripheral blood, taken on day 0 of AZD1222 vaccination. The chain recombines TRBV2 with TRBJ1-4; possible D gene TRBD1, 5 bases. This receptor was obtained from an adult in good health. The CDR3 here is CASSEGGDPNEKLFF. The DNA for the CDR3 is TGTGCCAGCAGTGAAGGTGGGGACCCTAATGAAAAACTGTTTTTT.